This T cell receptor beta chain was documented in a study of cytomegalovirus exposure and HLA in healthy donors. Findings of the study overall: The TCR clusters that emerged in the first cohort tended, a later analysis found, to co-occur in the approximately 110 validation repertoires.

Germline CDR1 LGHNA, CDR2 YNFKEQ. This CDR3 contains 16 residues. Trimming took 0 bases from V and 4 from J; bases not matched to a gene: 4. Produced via immunoSEQ multiplex PCR; TCRdb's table is partial and in-frame only. Among 70,000 to 75,000 clones, roughly 94% were seen once, and the ten largest hold approximately 1.3%. As to this clone: Its antigen is currently unknown.

Input material: PBMCs. The clonotype comes from a man younger than 35 in good health and CMV-seropositive. The chain carries TRBV4-2 and TRBJ2-2, with TRBD2 identical over 8 bases. The CDR3 loop reads CASSQEVGTSTGELFF. The CDR3, as DNA: TGTGCCAGCAGCCAAGAAGTAGGGACTAGCACCGGGGAGCTGTTTTTT.